The 26 T cell receptor beta chains listed next were all sequenced from one sample in a study of CD8+CD57+ T cells in acquired aplastic anemia. Profiling of TCR beta VDJ combinations and CDR3 sequences used genomic DNA as template. TCRdb re-called the reads through MiXCR, storing one row per CDR3 protein. This sample has approximately 300,000 distinct CDR3 sequences; 50% to 65% occur once, and the top ten carry approximately 1.2%. Patients chosen for sequencing had shown CD8+CD57+ cell expansion by flow cytometry. Sequenced sample: sorted CD4+, CD8+, or CD8+CD57+ T cells (not recorded which) from PBMCs. The receptors were gathered from a human donor with aplastic anemia.

The count of this clonotype is one. The chain couples TRBV15 to TRBJ2-2; D is perhaps TRBD2 (5 bases). V was shortened by 1 base and J by 5 bases, with 8 bases between the two germline ends. The CDR3 runs to 14 residues. Germline V gene lookup returns CDR1 LNHNV and CDR2 YYDKDF (reference sequence). DNA of the CDR3: TGTGCCACCAGCAGAGCGAGGGAAACCGGGGAGCTGTTTTTT. Protein: CATSRARETGELFF.

The genes are TRBV19 and TRBJ1-5; 9 bases match TRBD1. V was pared by 1 base and J by 6 bases, with 4 bases of the junction left unmatched. The germline gives CDR1 LNHDA, CDR2 SQIVND (reference sequence). The CDR3 loop spans 15 amino acids. CDR3 sequence: CASSIGGQGGQPQHF. In DNA, the CDR3 is TGTGCCAGTAGTATAGGGGGACAGGGCGGTCAGCCCCAGCATTTT. The full variable domain, rest sourced from reference TRBV19 and TRBJ1-5, is DGGITQSPKYLFRKEGQNVTLSCEQNLNHDAMYWYRQDPGQGLRLIYYSQIVNDFQKGDIAEGYSVSREKKESFPLTVTSAQKNPTAFYLCASSIGGQGGQPQHFGDGTRLSIL.

The chain joins TRBV7-9 to TRBJ2-5; possibly TRBD2 for D (6 bases). Germline CDR1 and CDR2: SEHNR and FQNEAQ (reference sequence). V was pared by 0 bases and J by 3 bases, with 8 bases between. This CDR3 has 14 amino acids. As DNA, the CDR3 is TGTGCCAGCAGCTTAGCGCGGGGCAAAGAGACCCAGTACTTC. Protein sequence: CASSLARGKETQYF. Full variable domain (remainder filled in from reference TRBV7-9 and TRBJ2-5): DTGVSQNPRHKITKRGQNVTFRCDPISEHNRLYWYRQTLGQGPEFLTYFQNEAQLEKSRLLSDRFSAERPKGSFSTLEIQRTEQGDSAMYLCASSLARGKETQYFGPGTRLLVL.

The chain links TRBV7-6 to TRBJ2-7, with 7 positions matching TRBD1. The germline V gene encodes CDR1 SGHVS and CDR2 FNYEAQ. The J segment lost 4 bases and the V segment lost 3 bases, leaving 21 bases of the junction unmatched. The CDR3 spans 19 residues. The CDR3 DNA follows: TGTGCCAGCAGCTTGACCGGGACAGTGGACCCTTTGGCTTCGTACGAGCAGTACTTC. Its protein is CASSLTGTVDPLASYEQYF.

This clonotype was recorded only once. This chain links TRBV7-3 with TRBJ2-2; D not resolved. In germline, CDR1 is SGHTA, CDR2 FQGTGA. Trimming left V 5 bases short and J 0 bases short, with 13 bases between. CDR3 length: 16 amino acids. The CDR3 region is CASSAWTAPNTGELFF. The CDR3 nucleotides read TGTGCCAGCAGCGCATGGACGGCTCCGAACACCGGGGAGCTGTTTTTT.

The chain uses TRBV10-3 and TRBJ2-7, with D hard to call. The CDR3 runs to 14 residues. Trimming stripped 0 bases from V and 3 bases from J, with 9 bases between. The germline CDR1 and CDR2 sequences are ENHRY and SYGVKD. The CDR3 DNA follows: TGTGCCATCAGTGAGTCGGGTCTGAACTACGAGCAGTACTTC. Translation: CAISESGLNYEQYF.

V is TRBV12-3 or TRBV12-4 and J is TRBJ1-3; D remains unclear. V was shortened by 6 bases and J by 3 bases, with 12 bases between the two germline ends. CDR3 length: 14 amino acids. CDR3 in amino acids: CASSPVDFGNTIYF. CDR3 nucleotide sequence: TGTGCCAGCAGCCCCGTCGACTTTGGAAACACCATATATTTT.

V gene TRBV10-3 combines with J gene TRBJ2-1, with D uncertain. Trimming removed 0 bases at V and 5 bases at J, with 8 bases between. The CDR3 covers 14 residues. In germline, CDR1 is ENHRY, CDR2 SYGVKD. The CDR3 nucleotides are TGTGCCATCAGTGAGTCGAAAACCCACAATGAGCAGTTCTTC. This sequence encodes CAISESKTHNEQFF.

This chain links TRBV19 with TRBJ2-1, with D possibly being TRBD2 (5 bases). The V and J ends lost 3 bases and 7 bases respectively, with 13 bases between them. Germline-derived CDR1 and CDR2 are LNHDA and SQIVND (reference sequence). The CDR3 has 14 amino acids. The CDR3 loop reads CASSIRGIGNEQFF. DNA for the CDR3: TGTGCCAGTAGTATTCGAGGGATTGGGAATGAGCAGTTCTTC.

In its sample, this clonotype was seen many times. V usage is TRBV5-8 and J usage is TRBJ1-5; no firm D call. The CDR3 is 15 amino acids. CDR1 is SGHTS and CDR2 is YDEGEE in the germline V gene. V was clipped by 2 bases and J by 0 bases, with 9 bases between them. CDR3 bases: TGTGCCAGCAGCTTACACCCCAATAGCAATCAGCCCCAGCATTTT. Its translation is CASSLHPNSNQPQHF.

CDR3 sequence (DNA): TGTGCCACCAGTGACCCCGGGACAGGGCCTCACGAGCAGTACTTC. This gives the protein CATSDPGTGPHEQYF. The chain uses TRBV24-1 and TRBJ2-7; TRBD1 matches 9 bases. J lost 5 bases, V lost 4 bases, and 8 bases had no gene match. The CDR3 runs to 15 residues. Germline loops: CDR1 KGHDR, CDR2 SFDVKD.

This clonotype is categorized as medium-sized. This rearrangement joins TRBV20-1 to TRBJ2-1, with D possibly being TRBD1 (6 bases). V dropped 7 bases and J dropped 7 bases, with 14 bases sitting between them. CDR1 DFQATT and CDR2 SNEGSKA come from the germline V gene (reference sequence). This CDR3 spans 12 amino acids. The CDR3 reads CSVKGVGNEQFF. As DNA, the CDR3 is TGCAGTGTTAAGGGGGTGGGGAATGAGCAGTTCTTC.

The chain employs TRBV7-9 and TRBJ2-1; TRBD1 agrees at 7 bases. Germline V gene lookup returns CDR1 SEHNR and CDR2 FQNEAQ (reference sequence). The CDR3 sequence is 15 residues long. Trimming cost V 3 bases and J 7 bases; bases outside gene matches: 9. The CDR3 loop reads CASSFRQGDVNEQFF. As DNA, the CDR3 is TGTGCCAGCAGCTTCCGGCAGGGGGATGTGAATGAGCAGTTCTTC.

The CDR3 nucleotides are TGTGCCACCAGCAGACCCGGAATGGGCTATGGCTACACCTTC. This translates into CATSRPGMGYGYTF. This chain links TRBV15 with TRBJ1-2; D is undetermined. Deletions cut 2 bases from V and 4 bases from J, with 11 bases between. Germline CDR1 LNHNV, CDR2 YYDKDF (reference sequence). The CDR3 is made up of 14 amino acids.

CDR3 in DNA: TGTGCCAGCAGCCAACGAGGGGACACCGGCAATGAGCAGTTCTTC. This codes for CASSQRGDTGNEQFF. This chain connects TRBV4-2 to TRBJ2-1, with D perhaps matching TRBD1 (6 bases). Trimming removed 2 bases at V and 6 bases at J, with 14 bases between. This CDR3 spans 15 amino acids. The V gene's germline CDR1 is LGHNA and CDR2 YNFKEQ.

This chain joins TRBV24-1 and TRBJ2-3; the D is unclear. Per germline, CDR1 KGHDR and CDR2 SFDVKD. This CDR3 comprises 13 residues. V lost 3 bases to trimming and J lost 5 bases, with 8 bases between them. The CDR3: CATSDPRGDTQYF. CDR3 bases: TGTGCCACCAGTGATCCCCGTGGAGATACGCAGTATTTT.

The CDR3, as DNA: TGCAGTGCTAGAGACCCAGCGGGGGGCAGCGAGCAGTACTTC. It codes for CSARDPAGGSEQYF. The J gene is TRBJ2-7, the V gene TRBV20-1; 9 bases agree with TRBD2. This CDR3 has 14 residues. Looked up from germline, CDR1 is DFQATT and CDR2 is SNEGSKA (reference sequence). Unmatched junction bases numbered 6, after V lost 0 bases and J lost 6 bases.

This clonotype was seen many times. The chain recombines TRBV5-1 with TRBJ1-5; D is unclear. CDR3 size: 14 residues. From germline, CDR1 is SGHRS and CDR2 YFSETQ. Trimming shortened V by 0 bases and J by 0 bases, and 4 bases separated the two germline ends. The CDR3 region has the DNA TGCGCCAGCAGCTTGGACGGTAGCAATCAGCCCCAGCATTTT. The encoded protein is CASSLDGSNQPQHF.

This clonotype was counted between two and nine times. The chain employs TRBV24-1 and TRBJ2-1; no clear D gene. The V gene lost 4 bases and the J gene lost 9 bases, with 15 bases spanning the gap. CDR1 and CDR2 (germline): KGHDR, SFDVKD. This CDR3 region has 14 residues. The CDR3 sequence: CATSDSYGTSEQFF. DNA for the CDR3: TGTGCCACCAGTGACTCCTACGGAACCAGTGAGCAGTTCTTC.

This sequence joins TRBV9 and TRBJ1-2; 10 bases align to TRBD1. CDR1 and CDR2 from the germline V gene are SGDLS and YYNGEE. The CDR3 length is 14 residues. The ends lost 4 bases at V and 8 bases at J; junction bases unmatched: 8. The chain's CDR3 is CASSPGTGAEGYTF. CDR3 DNA sequence: TGTGCCAGCAGCCCCGGGACAGGGGCCGAGGGCTACACCTTC. Combining the CDR3 with reference TRBV9 and TRBJ1-2 gives the whole variable domain DSGVTQTPKHLITATGQRVTLRCSPRSGDLSVYWYQQSLDQGLQFLIQYYNGEERAKGNILERFSAQQFPDLHSELNLSSLELGDSALYFCASSPGTGAEGYTFGSGTRLTVV.

V and J are TRBV14 and TRBJ1-4, with D uncertain. V gave up 0 bases and J gave up 13 bases, with 12 bases separating them. The CDR3 totals 13 residues. Germline V gives CDR1 SGHDN, CDR2 FVKESK. This chain's CDR3 is CASSQDWDGRLFF. CDR3 nucleotides: TGTGCCAGCAGCCAAGATTGGGATGGAAGACTGTTTTTT. Looking up the rest from reference TRBV14 and TRBJ1-4 gives the full variable domain: EAGVTQFPSHSVIEKGQTVTLRCDPISGHDNLYWYRRVMGKEIKFLLHFVKESKQDESGMPNNRFLAERTGGTYSTLKVQPAELEDSGVYFCASSQDWDGRLFFGSGTQLSVL.

The chain carries TRBV7-8 and TRBJ1-1; D gene unclear. In germline, CDR1 is SGHVS, CDR2 FQNEAQ. The V end was cut by 2 bases, the J end by 1 base, with 11 bases between. This CDR3 has 15 residues. CDR3 DNA sequence: TGTGCCAGCAGCTTATCGCCCAGAGGGAACACTGAAGCTTTCTTT. Protein: CASSLSPRGNTEAFF. The complete variable domain, with remaining parts taken from reference TRBV7-8 and TRBJ1-1, reads GAGVSQSPRYKVAKRGQDVALRCDPISGHVSLFWYQQALGQGPEFLTYFQNEAQLDKSGLPSDRFFAERPEGSVSTLKIQRTQQEDSAVYLCASSLSPRGNTEAFFGQGTRLTVV.

The chain has TRBV6-5 and TRBJ1-2; D possibly corresponds to TRBD1 (5 bases). The V gene lost 6 bases and the J gene lost 4 bases, with 12 bases spanning the gap. Germline V gene data show CDR1 as MNHEY and CDR2 as SVGAGI. This CDR3 contains 13 residues. The DNA of the CDR3 is TGTGCCAGCAGCTCAGCGGGGGTCTATGGCTACACCTTC. Protein: CASSSAGVYGYTF.

This rearrangement joins TRBV5-1 to TRBJ2-7; D gene ambiguous. V lost 4 bases and J lost 3, with 11 bases in between. Germline assignment: CDR1 SGHRS and CDR2 YFSETQ. CDR3 length: 13 amino acids. CDR3 sequence (DNA): TGCGCCAGCAGCCCGACCTTCGGCTACGAGCAGTACTTC. Residues: CASSPTFGYEQYF.

This clonotype was seen a single time. A read error may be the cause here, since a much bigger clone is one base away. The missing conserved phenylalanine or tryptophan at the end of this CDR3 makes a read error likely. The chain carries TRBV29-1 and TRBJ2-6; D gene ambiguous. Looked up from germline, CDR1 is SQVTM and CDR2 is ANQGSEA. The CDR3 is 15 residues long. CDR3 nucleotide sequence: TGCAGTGCCTGGGTCGGCTACTCTGGGGCCAACGTCCTGACTTCC. Amino acid sequence: CSAWVGYSGANVLTS.

This clonotype was picked up one time. V gene TRBV5-1 combines with J gene TRBJ1-1, with D possibly matching TRBD1 (5 bases). The CDR3 is 16 amino acids. V lost 5 bases, J lost 0 bases, and 17 bases lay in between. Germline lookup yields CDR1 SGHRS and CDR2 YFSETQ. CDR3 region: CASRPGLLSMNTEAFF. The DNA for the CDR3 is TGCGCCAGCAGACCGGGACTGCTTAGTATGAACACTGAAGCTTTCTTT.